This TCR beta chain was retrieved from a study of blood T cell repertoires in COVID-19. In germline, CDR1 is SNHLY, CDR2 FYNNEI. The length of the CDR3 is 14 residues. J gave up 4 bases and V 6 bases, and 7 bases lay outside the gene matches. TCRdb's table, derived via immunoSEQ multiplex PCR, lists solely in-frame clones and lacks some. Seen here are over 40,000 clones, 90% observed once, and the top ten hold around 5%. This clone has only one observation. The TCR originated in a man aged 70 or older with acute or convalescent COVID-19. The chain carries TRBV2 and TRBJ1-1; 8 bases map to TRBD1. Sequencing was carried out using peripheral blood. The CDR3 spells CASRAQGDRTEAFF. As DNA, the CDR3 is TGTGCCAGCAGGGCACAGGGGGATCGCACTGAAGCTTTCTTT.